The 32 T cell receptor beta chains given below trace back to one sample, sequenced in a study of blood T cell repertoires in COVID-19. Clones were sequenced by immunoSEQ multiplex PCR, and TCRdb holds only the in-frame ones, with some missing. The profile covers a few hundred thousand clones, with about 82% appearing a single time and under 2% taken by the ten largest. Sequenced material: peripheral blood. These receptors all come from a woman aged 50 to 60 with acute or convalescent COVID-19.

The chain combines TRBV6-5 with TRBJ2-7, with D possibly being TRBD2 (5 bases). The germline CDR1 and CDR2 sequences are MNHEY and SVGAGI. Between the trimmed V and J ends, which lost 8 bases and 3 bases, there was a span of 20 bases. This CDR3 spans 15 amino acids. CDR3 nucleotide sequence: TGTGCCAGCCGTCAACCGACTACCTGGTACTACGAGCAGTACTTC. Protein sequence: CASRQPTTWYYEQYF.

The chain joins TRBV3-1 (or the pseudogene TRBV3-2) to TRBJ2-7; 11 nucleotides line up with TRBD1. The ends lost 6 bases at V and 9 bases at J; junction bases unmatched: 10. This CDR3 is 14 amino acids long. Germline V gives CDR1 LGHDT, CDR2 YNNKEL (reference sequence). The CDR3 coding sequence is TGTGCCAGCAGTCTCGGACAGGGGGCAAGTTGGCAGTACTTC. Its translation is CASSLGQGASWQYF.

This sequence joins TRBV27 and TRBJ1-4; D is perhaps TRBD1 (5 bases). The germline V gene has CDR1 MNHEY and CDR2 SMNVEV (reference sequence). CDR3 length: 14 amino acids. With 5 bases removed from V and 6 bases from J, the gap between germline ends came to 13 bases. The CDR3 DNA reads TGTGCCAGCAGTCCCCTCCGGGGGGATGAAAAACTGTTTTTT. Its protein product is CASSPLRGDEKLFF. Using reference TRBV27 and TRBJ1-4 for the parts outside the CDR3, the full variable domain is EAQVTQNPRYLITVTGKKLTVTCSQNMNHEYMSWYRQDPGLGLRQIYYSMNVEVTDKGDVPEGYKVSRKEKRNFPLILESPSPNQTSLYFCASSPLRGDEKLFFGSGTQLSVL.

The V and J genes are TRBV6-6 and TRBJ2-7; D not certain. The CDR3 is 14 amino acids. V gave up 0 bases and J gave up 3 bases, with 9 bases separating them. Germline assignment: CDR1 MNHNY and CDR2 SVGAGI (reference sequence). The CDR3 DNA follows: TGTGCCAGCAGTTACTCAACAGCCGACTACGAGCAGTACTTC. Translation gives CASSYSTADYEQYF.

The chain has TRBV4-1 and TRBJ2-5; 7 nucleotides align to TRBD1. This CDR3 spans 17 amino acids. With V trimmed by 4 bases and J by 1 base, 12 bases remained unmatched. Germline V gene sequence: CDR1 MGHRA, CDR2 YSYEKL. The CDR3 bases are TGCGCCAGCAGCCCCGGGACAGCTTCTAGGGCCCAAGAGACCCAGTACTTC. It codes for CASSPGTASRAQETQYF.

V is TRBV7-2 and J is TRBJ1-1; D is unresolved. Trimming took off 0 bases at V and 6 bases at J, with 8 bases between the two ends. The germline gives CDR1 SGHTA, CDR2 FQGNSA. The CDR3 spans 13 residues. CDR3 coding DNA: TGTGCCAGCAGCTTAGCCCTCCGGTCTGAAGCTTTCTTT. Translation: CASSLALRSEAFF.

In its sample, this clone was seen once. The genes are TRBV5-1 and TRBJ2-7, with D perhaps matching TRBD1 (5 bases). The CDR3 is 15 amino acids. Germline-derived CDR1 and CDR2 are SGHRS and YFSETQ. The V and J ends lost 2 bases and 0 bases respectively, with 12 bases between them. The CDR3 is CASSLNRRSSYEQYF. The CDR3 DNA sequence: TGCGCCAGCAGCTTAAACAGGAGAAGCTCCTACGAGCAGTACTTC.

This chain links TRBV7-8 with TRBJ2-7; 8 bases align to TRBD2. CDR1 is SGHVS and CDR2 is FQNEAQ in the germline V gene. CDR3 length: 13 amino acids. V lost 5 bases, J lost 4 bases, and 4 bases stayed unmatched. The CDR3 nucleotides are TGTGCCAGCAGCACCGGGGGGGGGTACGAGCAGTACTTC. Translated: CASSTGGGYEQYF.

The chain combines TRBV28 with TRBJ2-4, with a weak D call TRBD1 (7 bases). This CDR3 is built from 16 residues. Germline V gene sequence: CDR1 MDHEN, CDR2 SYDVKM. With 8 bases removed from V and 5 bases from J, the gap between germline ends came to 22 bases. This CDR3 reads CASLESRGTVQNIQYF. CDR3 bases: TGTGCCAGCCTTGAGTCTCGCGGGACAGTCCAAAACATTCAGTACTTC.

The rearrangement joins TRBV28 to TRBJ1-5; D not certain. The CDR3 sequence is 14 residues long. Germline CDR1 reads MDHEN; CDR2 reads SYDVKM. V was pared by 5 bases and J by 6 bases, with 14 bases between. The CDR3 DNA reads as TGTGCCAGCAGTCAGTTCACCTCTAGTCAGCCCCAGCATTTT. As protein: CASSQFTSSQPQHF.

This chain links TRBV28 with TRBJ2-7; 9 bases line up with TRBD1. This CDR3 spans 14 amino acids. V shed 3 bases and J 5 bases; nucleotides not matched to a gene: 5. Germline V CDR1 and CDR2: MDHEN, SYDVKM. CDR3 coding DNA: TGTGCCAGCAGTTTCCGGGACAGGGTCAACGAGCAGTACTTC. Its protein product is CASSFRDRVNEQYF.

In the case of this clone: The same CDR3 also results from other DNA sequences found in this sample. The chain uses TRBV5-1 and TRBJ2-7, with 9 nucleotides matching TRBD1. J gave up 5 bases and V 2 bases, and 2 bases lay outside the gene matches. CDR1 is SGHRS and CDR2 is YFSETQ in the germline V gene. The CDR3 spans 13 residues. The CDR3 protein is CASSLRTGDEQYF. The CDR3 region has the DNA TGCGCCAGCAGCTTACGGACAGGGGACGAGCAGTACTTC.

The chain uses TRBV4-3 and TRBJ2-7; 9 bases agree with TRBD2. The CDR3 runs 15 residues. The V gene end was trimmed by 2 bases and the J gene end by 5 bases; junction bases not matched to a gene: 7. Per the germline V gene, CDR1 is LGHNA and CDR2 is YSLEER. CDR3 nucleotides: TGCGCCAGCAGCCAAAATAGCGGGAGCACCCACGAGCAGTACTTC. Translated: CASSQNSGSTHEQYF.

The rearrangement links TRBV9 to TRBJ2-1; no firm D call. Between the trimmed V and J ends, which lost 0 bases and 0 bases, there was a span of 16 bases. The CDR3 loop spans 18 amino acids. The V gene's germline CDR1 is SGDLS and CDR2 YYNGEE. The CDR3 DNA sequence: TGTGCCAGCAGCGTAGCTTTCCTTGGCTGGTACTCCTACAATGAGCAGTTCTTC. The encoded protein is CASSVAFLGWYSYNEQFF.

This rearrangement joins TRBV7-8 to TRBJ1-1; D possibly corresponds to TRBD1 (6 bases). CDR1 SGHVS and CDR2 FQNEAQ come from the germline V gene. The CDR3 covers 14 residues. The V gene lost 5 bases and the J gene lost 4 bases, with 14 bases spanning the gap. The CDR3 protein is CASSVYRAGTEAFF. The CDR3 bases are TGTGCCAGCAGCGTATACAGGGCGGGCACTGAAGCTTTCTTT.

CDR3 nucleotide sequence: TGTGCCAGCAGTTTATTTGGGACAGGGAGCAATCAGCCCCAGCATTTT. The encoded protein is CASSLFGTGSNQPQHF. This chain uses TRBV28 with TRBJ1-5; 9 positions match TRBD1. The CDR3 totals 16 residues. Losses at the gene ends were 1 base for V and 1 base for J; bases not matched to a gene: 2. From germline, CDR1 is MDHEN and CDR2 SYDVKM.

This chain links TRBV9 with TRBJ1-2; no firm D call. The germline gives CDR1 SGDLS, CDR2 YYNGEE. The CDR3 loop spans 13 amino acids. V was trimmed by 0 bases and J by 8 bases, leaving 11 bases between them. CDR3 residues: CASSVATEGGYTF. Here the CDR3 DNA reads TGTGCCAGCAGCGTAGCTACAGAAGGAGGCTACACCTTC.

V gene TRBV19 combines with J gene TRBJ1-1, with a possible D match to TRBD1 (5 bases). V gave up 9 bases and J gave up 0 bases, with 14 bases separating them. Germline CDR1 LNHDA, CDR2 SQIVND (reference sequence). CDR3 size: 14 residues. This CDR3 reads CASTWGGMNTEAFF. Here the CDR3 DNA reads TGTGCCAGCACCTGGGGCGGGATGAACACTGAAGCTTTCTTT.

In DNA, the CDR3 is TGTGCCAGCAGTTTCAGCGGGAGGCCGTTTTACGAGCAGTACTTC. Protein sequence: CASSFSGRPFYEQYF. The rearrangement uses TRBV27 and TRBJ2-7; 9 bases fit TRBD2. Per the germline V gene, CDR1 is MNHEY and CDR2 is SMNVEV (reference sequence). CDR3 length equals 15 residues. J gave up 4 bases and V 3 bases, and 7 bases lay outside the gene matches.

The chain combines TRBV16 with TRBJ1-1; D gene unclear. Germline V CDR1 and CDR2: KGHSY, FQNENV. The CDR3 sequence is 13 residues long. Deletions cut 2 bases from V and 1 base from J, with 5 bases between. CDR3 sequence reads: CASSQKQNTEAFF. The CDR3 region has the DNA TGTGCCAGCAGCCAAAAACAGAACACTGAAGCTTTCTTT.

This clone was counted a single time. This same CDR3 is encoded by further DNA sequences in the sample. V is TRBV3-1 (or the pseudogene TRBV3-2) and J is TRBJ1-4, with 10 bases lining up with TRBD1. Unmatched junction bases numbered 4, after V lost 4 bases and J lost 8 bases. Germline V CDR1 and CDR2: LGHDT, YNNKEL (reference sequence). The CDR3 is 14 residues long. CDR3 DNA: TGTGCCAGCAGCCGAGGACAGGGGGGGGAAAAACTGTTTTTT. It encodes CASSRGQGGEKLFF.

This chain links TRBV9 with TRBJ1-6, with TRBD1 matching over 7 bases. With 0 bases clipped from V and 9 bases from J, the junction kept 6 bases outside the gene matches. Germline CDR1 reads SGDLS; CDR2 reads YYNGEE. The CDR3 loop spans 15 amino acids. CDR3 sequence: CASSVGVQGFSPLHF. In nucleotides, the CDR3 is TGTGCCAGCAGCGTAGGAGTACAGGGGTTTTCACCCCTCCACTTT.

The rearrangement uses TRBV5-1 and TRBJ2-3; TRBD2 aligns across 15 bases. Germline V gives CDR1 SGHRS, CDR2 YFSETQ. CDR3 length: 18 amino acids. J lost 3 bases, V lost 0 bases, and 5 bases had no gene match. The CDR3 region has the DNA TGCGCCAGCAGCTTGGTGGGACTAGCGGGAGGTAGGACAGATACGCAGTATTTT. Its protein product is CASSLVGLAGGRTDTQYF.

The rearrangement links TRBV9 to TRBJ2-5; no clear D gene. Germline V gives CDR1 SGDLS, CDR2 YYNGEE. This CDR3 has 12 amino acids. The germline V and J ends were trimmed by 5 bases and 2 bases, with 7 bases remaining between them. In nucleotides, the CDR3 is TGTGCCAGCAGTCGCAGTCAAGAGACCCAGTACTTC. Its translation is CASSRSQETQYF. Drawing the rest from reference TRBV9 and TRBJ2-5, the complete variable domain is DSGVTQTPKHLITATGQRVTLRCSPRSGDLSVYWYQQSLDQGLQFLIQYYNGEERAKGNILERFSAQQFPDLHSELNLSSLELGDSALYFCASSRSQETQYFGPGTRLLVL.

This chain uses TRBV28 with TRBJ2-1, with a possible D match to TRBD2 (5 bases). CDR1 is MDHEN, CDR2 SYDVKM, per germline. Trimming removed 6 bases at V and 5 bases at J, with 8 bases between. This CDR3 is 12 amino acids long. The CDR3 sequence: CASSTRDNEQFF. The CDR3 DNA is TGTGCCAGCAGCACTAGAGACAATGAGCAGTTCTTC.

The rearrangement links TRBV9 to TRBJ2-3, with D perhaps matching TRBD2 (6 bases). Germline CDR1 SGDLS, CDR2 YYNGEE. Trimming cost V 4 bases and J 1 base, with 13 bases left between them. This CDR3 has 15 amino acids. The CDR3 DNA follows: TGTGCCAGCAGCCCCCGGCGGGGTGGCACAGATACGCAGTATTTT. This gives the protein CASSPRRGGTDTQYF.

The chain links TRBV2 to TRBJ1-1; D perhaps matches TRBD1 (5 bases). Germline CDR1 and CDR2: SNHLY and FYNNEI. V was pared by 3 bases and J by 9 bases, with 17 bases between. This CDR3 region has 14 residues. The CDR3 DNA is TGTGCCAGCAGTGATCGGCAGGGTAGTTATAAAGCTTTCTTT. Protein product: CASSDRQGSYKAFF.

The V gene is TRBV27, the J gene TRBJ1-2; the match to TRBD1 covers 12 bases. CDR3 length equals 16 residues. With V trimmed by 5 bases and J by 8 bases, 12 bases remained unmatched. Germline V gene sequence: CDR1 MNHEY, CDR2 SMNVEV (reference sequence). This CDR3 reads CASSIAGTGGAGGYTF. In nucleotides, the CDR3 is TGTGCCAGCAGTATTGCCGGGACAGGGGGCGCAGGGGGCTACACCTTC.

This rearrangement joins TRBV4-3 to TRBJ2-7; TRBD2 aligns across 14 bases. With 5 bases clipped from V and 6 bases from J, the junction kept 6 bases outside the gene matches. CDR1 LGHNA and CDR2 YSLEER come from the germline V gene. The CDR3 totals 15 residues. The CDR3 is CASSSGLAGVGEQYF. The CDR3 DNA reads as TGCGCCAGCAGCTCGGGACTAGCGGGAGTTGGCGAGCAGTACTTC.

The rearrangement joins TRBV27 to TRBJ2-7, with 7 bases matching TRBD1. This CDR3 spans 12 amino acids. Per germline, CDR1 MNHEY and CDR2 SMNVEV (reference sequence). V gave up 9 bases and J gave up 5 bases; unmatched junction bases: 7. Here the CDR3 reads CASKRQGDEQYF. The CDR3 coding sequence is TGTGCCAGTAAACGACAGGGTGACGAGCAGTACTTC.

V gene TRBV29-1 combines with J gene TRBJ1-1, with 10 bases identical to TRBD1. This CDR3 spans 12 amino acids. In germline, CDR1 is SQVTM, CDR2 ANQGSEA. V lost 7 bases, J lost 4 bases, and 3 bases stayed unmatched. CDR3 sequence reads: CSAGTGATEAFF. The CDR3 DNA reads as TGCAGCGCTGGGACAGGGGCCACTGAAGCTTTCTTT.

The chain joins TRBV28 to TRBJ2-2; no definite D call. Germline-derived CDR1 and CDR2 are MDHEN and SYDVKM. Trimming removed 7 bases from V and 1 base from J, with 16 bases in between. The CDR3 covers 16 residues. The CDR3 here is CASKTGAAENTGELFF. The CDR3 nucleotides read TGTGCCAGCAAGACGGGTGCGGCAGAGAACACCGGGGAGCTGTTTTTT.